This record covers a single T cell receptor beta chain. The antigen remains unidentified. This sample stems from a study of shared clonotypes between healthy human individuals. Study results and caveats: It was expected that sequencing depth would affect clonotype sharing among donors.

TCRdb keeps only in-frame clones here, not all; method: immunoSEQ multiplex PCR. The profile shows some 1.5 million clones, roughly 96% of them singletons. The germline V gene encodes CDR1 MGHRA and CDR2 YSYEKL. Trimming pared 3 bases from V and 8 bases from J, leaving 17 bases between. The CDR3 has 15 amino acids. The sequence derives from a man aged 25-45 years in good health. Sequencing was done on a sample of naive CD4+ T cells sorted from blood. Subset noted: CD45RA+ positively selected. The genes are TRBV4-1 and TRBJ1-5, with a tentative D call TRBD1 (5 bases). The CDR3 DNA sequence: TGCGCCAGCAGCCAGGTGGGGGTTGCCCCTGAGCCCCAGCATTTT. As protein: CASSQVGVAPEPQHF.